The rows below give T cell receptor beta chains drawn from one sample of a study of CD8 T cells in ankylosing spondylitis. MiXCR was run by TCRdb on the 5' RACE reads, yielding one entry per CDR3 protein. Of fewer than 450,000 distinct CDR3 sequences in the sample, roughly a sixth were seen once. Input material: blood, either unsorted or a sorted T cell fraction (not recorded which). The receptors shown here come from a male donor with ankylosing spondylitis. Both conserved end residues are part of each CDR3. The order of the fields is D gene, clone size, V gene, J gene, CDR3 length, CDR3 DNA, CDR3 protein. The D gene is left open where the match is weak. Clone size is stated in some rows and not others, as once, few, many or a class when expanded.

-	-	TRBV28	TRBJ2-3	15	TGTGCCAGCGGGAGGGGGGGCCTAGGCACAGATACGCAGTATTTT	CASGRGGLGTDTQYF
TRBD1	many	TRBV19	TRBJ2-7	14	TGTGCCAGTAGTCCACGACAGGGGTCCTACGAGCAGTACTTC	CASSPRQGSYEQYF
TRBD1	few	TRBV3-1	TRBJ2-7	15	TGTGCCAGCAGCCCCAGGGGACAGGCCACCTACGAGCAGTACTTC	CASSPRGQATYEQYF
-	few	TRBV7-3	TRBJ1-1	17	TGTGCCAGCAGCTTAGCTGTCAGATCCAACATGAACACTGAAGCTTTCTTT	CASSLAVRSNMNTEAFF
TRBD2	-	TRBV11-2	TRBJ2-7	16	TGTGCCAGCAGCTCCCCACCCGGGACTACCTCCTACGAGCAGTACTTC	CASSSPPGTTSYEQYF
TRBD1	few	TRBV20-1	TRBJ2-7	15	TGCAGTGCTAGCATCTCGGACAGGGGATTGTTCGAGCAGTACTTC	CSASISDRGLFEQYF
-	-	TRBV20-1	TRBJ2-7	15	TGCAGTGCTAGTGACTGGCGGGACCCCTCCTACGAGCAGTACTTC	CSASDWRDPSYEQYF
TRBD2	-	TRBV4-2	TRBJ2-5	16	TGTGCCAGCAGCCAGCCTTCGACTAGCGGCCAAGAGACCCAGTACTTC	CASSQPSTSGQETQYF
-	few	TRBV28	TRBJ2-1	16	TGTGCCAGCAGCCCACTTACGGGCCGCTCCTACAATGAGCAGTTCTTC	CASSPLTGRSYNEQFF
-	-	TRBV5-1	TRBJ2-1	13	TGCGCCAGCAGCTTGGGGGACTACAATGAGCAGTTCTTC	CASSLGDYNEQFF
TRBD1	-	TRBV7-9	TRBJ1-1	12	TGTGCCAGCAGCCGGGGACAGGGAGAAGCTTTCTTT	CASSRGQGEAFF
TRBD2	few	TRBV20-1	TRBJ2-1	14	TGCAGTGTACATCGGACTAGCGGTTACAATGAGCAGTTCTTC	CSVHRTSGYNEQFF
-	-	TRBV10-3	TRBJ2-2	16	TGTGCCATCAAATCTGAGCGGGTCGCGAACACCGGGGAGCTGTTTTTT	CAIKSERVANTGELFF
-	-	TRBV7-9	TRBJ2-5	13	TGTGCCAGCAGTCAACACGTGGAGGAGACCCAGTACTTC	CASSQHVEETQYF
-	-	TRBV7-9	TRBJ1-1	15	TGTGCCAGCAGCTTCTGGAACGGATTGAACACTGAAGCTTTCTTT	CASSFWNGLNTEAFF
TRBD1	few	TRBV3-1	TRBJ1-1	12	TGTGCCAGCAGCCCCCGGGACAGGGTCGCTTTCTTT	CASSPRDRVAFF
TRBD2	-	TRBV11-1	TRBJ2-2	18	TGTGCCAGCAGCTTTAAAGCGGGACGGACGGCGAACACCGGGGAGCTGTTTTTT	CASSFKAGRTANTGELFF
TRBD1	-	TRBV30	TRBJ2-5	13	TGTGCCTGGGCCTCAGGGGGCCCAGAGACCCAGTACTTC	CAWASGGPETQYF
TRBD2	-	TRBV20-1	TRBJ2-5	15	TGCAGTGCTAGAGGTCTAGCGGGGGTACAAGAGACCCAGTACTTC	CSARGLAGVQETQYF
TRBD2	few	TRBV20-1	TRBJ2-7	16	TGCAGTGCTAGCCTCCCGACTAGCGGGAGCCGCGGGGAGCAGTACTTC	CSASLPTSGSRGEQYF
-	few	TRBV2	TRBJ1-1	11	TGTGCCAGCAGTGCTGGCACTGAAGCTTTCTTT	CASSAGTEAFF
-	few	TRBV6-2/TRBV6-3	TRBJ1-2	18	TGTGCCAGCAGTTACAAGAATGGGCGCCCCCAGGATGGCAATGGCTACACCTTC	CASSYKNGRPQDGNGYTF
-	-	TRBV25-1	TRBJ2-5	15	TGTGCCAGCAGCCGAAGGGGTACAGCCCAAGAGACCCAGTACTTC	CASSRRGTAQETQYF
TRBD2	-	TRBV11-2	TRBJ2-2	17	TGTGCCAGCAGCCGGAGGACTAGCGGGGGGCAAACCGGGGAGCTGTTTTTT	CASSRRTSGGQTGELFF
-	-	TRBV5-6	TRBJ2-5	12	TGTGCCAGCAGCTTGTCAGGGAGGACCCAGTACTTC	CASSLSGRTQYF
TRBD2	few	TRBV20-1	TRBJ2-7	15	TGCAGTGCTAGTTTCTGGGGTAGCGGGAGGAACGAGCAGTACTTC	CSASFWGSGRNEQYF
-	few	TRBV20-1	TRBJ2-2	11	TGCAGTGCTAAATGGACCGGGGAGCTGTTTTTT	CSAKWTGELFF
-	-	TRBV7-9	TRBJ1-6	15	TGTGCCAGCAGCTTAGGGGGGGCGCACGGGTCACCCCTCCACTTT	CASSLGGAHGSPLHF
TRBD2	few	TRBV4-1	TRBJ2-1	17	TGCGCCAGCAGCCAGCGACTAGCGGGGGTGGGCTACAATGAGCAGTTCTTC	CASSQRLAGVGYNEQFF
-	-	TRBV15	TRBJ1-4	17	TGTGCCACCAGCAGAGGTGGGGCGGGGACCCGTAATGAAAAACTGTTTTTT	CATSRGGAGTRNEKLFF
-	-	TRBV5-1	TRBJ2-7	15	TGCGCCAGCAGCTTGGTCCCGGGAAACTCCTACGAGCAGTACTTC	CASSLVPGNSYEQYF
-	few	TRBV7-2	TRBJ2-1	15	TGTGCCAGCAGCGATCGATCAGGTGGCTACAATGAGCAGTTCTTC	CASSDRSGGYNEQFF
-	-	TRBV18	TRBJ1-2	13	TGTGCCAGCTCACCCACAGACCACTATGGCTACACCTTC	CASSPTDHYGYTF
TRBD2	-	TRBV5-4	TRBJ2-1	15	TGTGCCAGCAGCTTTCCTAGCGGGGGCCCCAATGAGCAGTTCTTC	CASSFPSGGPNEQFF
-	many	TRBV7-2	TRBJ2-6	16	TGTGCCAGCAGCTTAGTATCAACAGTCGGGGCCAACGTCCTGACTTTC	CASSLVSTVGANVLTF
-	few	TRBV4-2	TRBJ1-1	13	TGTGCCAGCAGCCAAGAGGGCGGGGGTGAAGCTTTCTTT	CASSQEGGGEAFF
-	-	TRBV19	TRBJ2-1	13	TGTGCCAGGAAGACCTACTCCTACAATGAGCAGTTCTTC	CARKTYSYNEQFF
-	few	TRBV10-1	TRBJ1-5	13	TGCGCCAGCAAGCAGGGTACCAATCAGCCCCAGCATTTT	CASKQGTNQPQHF
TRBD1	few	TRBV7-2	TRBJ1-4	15	TGTGCCAGCAGCTTAGGACAGGGGGCCAATGAAAAACTGTTTTTT	CASSLGQGANEKLFF
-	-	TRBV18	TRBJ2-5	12	TGTGCCAGCTCACCATTGGCTGAGACCCAGTACTTC	CASSPLAETQYF
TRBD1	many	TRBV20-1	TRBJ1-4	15	TGCAGTGCTAGAGATACAGGGGCAGGAGGTGAAAAACTGTTTTTT	CSARDTGAGGEKLFF
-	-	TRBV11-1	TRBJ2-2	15	TGTGCCAGCAGTGGAATCCTAGCCCAGGCCGGGGAGCTGTTTTTT	CASSGILAQAGELFF